Each of the 31 T cell receptor beta chains below was sequenced from the same sample in a study of T cell responses to AZD1222 COVID-19 vaccine. Libraries were prepared by immunoSEQ multiplex PCR; TCRdb keeps only in-frame clonotypes and omits some of them. The profile shows 170,000 or so clones, around nine tenths of them singletons. The material was peripheral blood, obtained on day 0 of AZD1222 vaccination. The receptor set was obtained from an adult in good health.

V and J are TRBV7-2 and TRBJ2-3, with D tentatively TRBD2 (5 bases). The CDR3 runs 15 residues. Germline CDR1 SGHTA, CDR2 FQGNSA. The V gene lost 4 bases and the J gene lost 3 bases, with 14 bases spanning the gap. The CDR3 DNA is TGTGCCAGCAGCTCCGTTGCGGGTCCGACAGATACGCAGTATTTT. Its protein product is CASSSVAGPTDTQYF.

The chain employs TRBV7-2 and TRBJ1-5; no definite D call. Germline CDR1 and CDR2: SGHTA and FQGNSA. Trimming shortened V by 1 base and J by 7 bases, and 8 bases separated the two germline ends. There are 13 residues in the CDR3. CDR3 DNA sequence: TGTGCCAGCAGCTTAGACAGATGGCAGCCCCAGCATTTT. This codes for CASSLDRWQPQHF.

V and J are TRBV7-2 and TRBJ1-5; possibly TRBD1 for D (6 bases). The V end was cut by 5 bases, the J end by 4 bases, with 12 bases between. Germline V CDR1 and CDR2: SGHTA, FQGNSA. The CDR3 is 14 residues long. The CDR3 bases are TGTGCCAGCAGCCAACAGGGTGGAAATCAGCCCCAGCATTTT. Its translation is CASSQQGGNQPQHF.

This chain uses TRBV12-5 with TRBJ1-5, with a weak D call TRBD1 (5 bases). CDR1 and CDR2 from the germline V gene are LGHNT and FRNRAP. The V end lost 2 bases, the J end lost 7 bases, and 21 bases lay between the germline ends. The CDR3 loop spans 17 amino acids. The CDR3 bases are TGTGCTAGTGGTTTGCCACTCAGGCAGGGTCGGGAACAGCCCCAGCATTTT. Its translation: CASGLPLRQGREQPQHF.

The rearrangement joins TRBV5-1 to TRBJ2-7; 10 nucleotides line up with TRBD1. Per germline, CDR1 SGHRS and CDR2 YFSETQ. The CDR3 length is 13 residues. V trimming: 5 bases; J trimming: 3 bases; junction bases outside the gene matches: 2. This CDR3 reads CASRGQGSYEQYF. CDR3 DNA sequence: TGCGCCAGCAGGGGACAGGGGAGCTACGAGCAGTACTTC.

The V and J genes are TRBV5-1 and TRBJ2-5; 8 bases match TRBD1. The germline CDR1 and CDR2 sequences are SGHRS and YFSETQ. The CDR3 is made up of 14 amino acids. Unmatched junction bases numbered 7, after V lost 4 bases and J lost 5 bases. This chain's CDR3 is CASSPGQGLETQYF. The CDR3 nucleotides are TGCGCCAGCAGCCCCGGACAGGGCCTGGAGACCCAGTACTTC.

In its sample, this clone was seen once. The chain is built from TRBV3-1 (or the pseudogene TRBV3-2) and TRBJ2-7; D remains ambiguous. Trimming stripped 2 bases from V and 0 bases from J, with 8 bases between. Germline CDR1 reads LGHDT; CDR2 reads YNNKEL (reference sequence). The CDR3 runs to 14 residues. This CDR3 is CASSQRTTSYEQYF. For the CDR3, the DNA is TGTGCCAGCAGCCAAAGAACTACCTCCTACGAGCAGTACTTC.

The chain uses TRBV14 and TRBJ2-5; the D gene is possibly TRBD2 (6 bases). The CDR3 totals 15 residues. Germline assignment: CDR1 SGHDN and CDR2 FVKESK. V was pared by 1 base and J by 2 bases, with 11 bases between. CDR3 region: CASSQGRLVQETQYF. The CDR3 nucleotides read TGTGCCAGCAGCCAAGGTCGACTAGTTCAAGAGACCCAGTACTTC.

CDR3 sequence: CASSAGRGRGHYGYTF. The CDR3 coding sequence is TGTGCCAGCAGTGCGGGCAGGGGGCGAGGGCACTATGGCTACACCTTC. J is TRBJ1-2 and V is TRBV9; TRBD1 aligns across 8 bases. The J segment lost 3 bases and the V segment lost 5 bases, leaving 12 bases of the junction unmatched. Germline-derived CDR1 and CDR2 are SGDLS and YYNGEE. CDR3 length equals 16 residues.

This clone came up a few times. V gene TRBV5-4 combines with J gene TRBJ1-2, with D possibly matching TRBD1 (5 bases). The CDR3 spans 13 residues. CDR1 is SGHNT and CDR2 is YYREEE in the germline V gene (reference sequence). With 6 bases removed from V and 6 bases from J, the gap between germline ends came to 15 bases. Here the CDR3 reads CASTSLGADGYTF. CDR3 bases: TGTGCCAGCACCTCATTAGGGGCGGATGGCTACACCTTC.

V and J are TRBV11-2 and TRBJ2-5, with 8 bases identical to TRBD1. This CDR3 is built from 13 residues. CDR1 is SGHAT and CDR2 is FQNNGV in the germline V gene. J lost 4 bases, V lost 5 bases, and 3 bases had no gene match. The CDR3 DNA reads TGTGCCAGCAGCGTCGGGACAGGAGAGACCCAGTACTTC. It codes for CASSVGTGETQYF. The entire variable domain, with the rest obtained from reference TRBV11-2 and TRBJ2-5, is as follows: EAGVAQSPRYKIIEKRQSVAFWCNPISGHATLYWYQQILGQGPKLLIQFQNNGVVDDSQLPKDRFSAERLKGVDSTLKIQPAKLEDSAVYLCASSVGTGETQYFGPGTRLLVL.

The gene calls are TRBV7-8 and TRBJ1-1, with D tentatively TRBD1 (5 bases). Germline values: CDR1 SGHVS, CDR2 FQNEAQ. Trimming removed 5 bases from V and 5 bases from J, with 15 bases in between. The CDR3 contains 14 residues. Here the CDR3 DNA reads TGTGCCAGCAGCCTAGGGGCCCTTGAAACTGAAGCTTTCTTT. It is translated as CASSLGALETEAFF.

This chain uses TRBV9 with TRBJ2-3; the D is unclear. Germline V lookup: CDR1 SGDLS, CDR2 YYNGEE. Trimming cost V 3 bases and J 6 bases, with 11 bases left between them. CDR3 length: 13 residues. The CDR3 is CASSAPLGDTQYF. CDR3 coding DNA: TGTGCCAGCAGCGCCCCACTGGGGGATACGCAGTATTTT. The whole variable domain, remainder taken from reference TRBV9 and TRBJ2-3, is DSGVTQTPKHLITATGQRVTLRCSPRSGDLSVYWYQQSLDQGLQFLIQYYNGEERAKGNILERFSAQQFPDLHSELNLSSLELGDSALYFCASSAPLGDTQYFGPGTRLTVL.

The chain is built from TRBV12-3 or TRBV12-4 and TRBJ2-5; perhaps TRBD2 as D (5 bases). The CDR3 extends over 13 amino acids. The V end lost 6 bases, the J end lost 5 bases, and 13 bases lay between the germline ends. The CDR3 DNA follows: TGTGCCAGCAGCCCCGGGGTAGGCGAGACCCAGTACTTC. It translates to CASSPGVGETQYF.

The V call is TRBV3-1 (or the pseudogene TRBV3-2), the J call TRBJ1-3, with D unclear. The CDR3 extends over 13 amino acids. V lost 3 bases and J lost 4, with 7 bases in between. Germline V gene sequence: CDR1 LGHDT, CDR2 YNNKEL (reference sequence). This CDR3 is CASSHDLGNTIYF. CDR3 in DNA: TGTGCCAGCAGCCATGACCTGGGAAACACCATATATTTT.

The V call is TRBV10-2, the J call TRBJ2-7; TRBD1 is a possible D gene (5 bases). The CDR3 runs to 14 residues. Germline V gene data show CDR1 as WSHSY and CDR2 as SAAADI. V lost 2 bases, J lost 2 bases, and 10 bases lay in between. The CDR3 DNA reads as TGCGCCAGCAGTGAGGCCAGGGTGGCCTACGAGCAGTACTTC. As protein: CASSEARVAYEQYF.

This chain joins TRBV5-4 and TRBJ2-1; D possibly corresponds to TRBD2 (6 bases). The CDR3 is 15 residues long. Per germline, CDR1 SGHNT and CDR2 YYREEE (reference sequence). Trimming removed 2 bases at V and 6 bases at J, with 15 bases between. CDR3 bases: TGTGCCAGCAGCTTTAAGTCGGGGGTCCGCAATGAGCAGTTCTTC. Translated: CASSFKSGVRNEQFF.

J is TRBJ1-1 and V is TRBV3-1 (or the pseudogene TRBV3-2); no clear D. The CDR3 extends over 11 amino acids. Trimming removed 5 bases from V and 3 bases from J, with 4 bases in between. CDR1 LGHDT and CDR2 YNNKEL come from the germline V gene (reference sequence). The CDR3 DNA reads TGTGCCAGCAGCTCCCACACTGAAGCTTTCTTT. Translated, it gives CASSSHTEAFF.

V usage is TRBV29-1 and J usage is TRBJ1-1; D is unclear. This CDR3 contains 10 residues. Trimming shortened V by 7 bases and J by 3 bases, and 6 bases separated the two germline ends. Germline loops: CDR1 SQVTM, CDR2 ANQGSEA. CDR3 in DNA: TGCAGCGGTAGGGACACTGAAGCTTTCTTT. Translating gives CSGRDTEAFF.

This clone has a handful of counts. The gene calls are TRBV5-8 and TRBJ1-3; no clear D. The CDR3 covers 12 residues. Germline CDR1 and CDR2: SGHTS and YDEGEE. V lost 3 bases to trimming and J lost 4 bases, with 5 bases between them. The CDR3 loop reads CASSSEGNTIYF. CDR3 nucleotides: TGTGCCAGCAGCTCCGAGGGAAACACCATATATTTT.

The chain combines TRBV6-2 or TRBV6-3 with TRBJ1-1; the D is unclear. CDR1 and CDR2 from the germline V gene are MNHEY and SVGEGT. V was pared by 2 bases and J by 2 bases, with 6 bases between. The CDR3 length is 13 residues. Written as DNA, the CDR3 is TGTGCCAGCAGTTACAGCGCTAACACTGAAGCTTTCTTT. Translated, it gives CASSYSANTEAFF.

This chain connects TRBV6-5 to TRBJ2-7; D perhaps matches TRBD2 (6 bases). Trimming took off 6 bases at V and 6 bases at J, with 15 bases between the two ends. This CDR3 spans 13 amino acids. The germline V gene has CDR1 MNHEY and CDR2 SVGAGI. The chain's CDR3 is CASSQGLPSEQYF. In DNA, the CDR3 is TGTGCCAGCAGCCAGGGACTTCCCAGCGAGCAGTACTTC.

The V gene is TRBV6-5, the J gene TRBJ1-5; TRBD1 matches at 7 bases. The CDR3 runs 15 residues. Unmatched junction bases numbered 10, after V lost 6 bases and J lost 5 bases. Per germline, CDR1 MNHEY and CDR2 SVGAGI. CDR3 nucleotide sequence: TGTGCCAGCAGCCGAACAGGGGCGCTTGATCAGCCCCAGCATTTT. Residues: CASSRTGALDQPQHF.

The chain joins TRBV11-2 to TRBJ2-7, with D possibly called TRBD1 or TRBD2 (6 bases each). Per germline, CDR1 SGHAT and CDR2 FQNNGV. Trimming cost V 1 base and J 5 bases, with 9 bases left between them. The CDR3 is 13 residues long. The CDR3 reads CASSLGGANEQYF. DNA of the CDR3: TGTGCCAGCAGCTTAGGGGGGGCGAACGAGCAGTACTTC.

The V gene is TRBV5-1, the J gene TRBJ1-4; D is perhaps TRBD1 (5 bases). CDR1 SGHRS and CDR2 YFSETQ come from the germline V gene. Trimming pared 4 bases from V and 8 bases from J, leaving 21 bases between. The CDR3 is 16 amino acids. CDR3 loop: CASSPSGIRGEEKLFF. The CDR3 DNA sequence: TGCGCCAGCAGCCCATCCGGGATCCGAGGGGAAGAAAAACTGTTTTTT.

This chain joins TRBV15 and TRBJ2-3; 11 positions agree with TRBD1. The CDR3 covers 17 residues. V gave up 4 bases and J gave up 2 bases; unmatched junction bases: 8. The germline CDR1 and CDR2 sequences are LNHNV and YYDKDF (reference sequence). This CDR3 reads CATSMWGQGESTDTQYF. Written as DNA, the CDR3 is TGTGCCACCAGCATGTGGGGACAGGGGGAATCCACAGATACGCAGTATTTT. The entire variable domain, with the rest obtained from reference TRBV15 and TRBJ2-3, is as follows: DAMVIQNPRYQVTQFGKPVTLSCSQTLNHNVMYWYQQKSSQAPKLLFHYYDKDFNNEADTPDNFQSRRPNTSFCFLDIRSPGLGDTAMYLCATSMWGQGESTDTQYFGPGTRLTVL.

The J gene is TRBJ2-5, the V gene TRBV19; no clear D gene. Germline values: CDR1 LNHDA, CDR2 SQIVND (reference sequence). The CDR3 covers 13 residues. V lost 6 bases and J 7 bases, leaving 15 bases between the germline ends. The CDR3 DNA reads TGTGCCAGTAGAACCACCTCGGTGGGGACCCAGTACTTC. Encoded protein: CASRTTSVGTQYF.

This rearrangement joins TRBV6-5 to TRBJ1-2; 9 bases map to TRBD1. The CDR3 is 13 amino acids. V dropped 4 bases and J dropped 11; count of bases not matched to a gene: 8. CDR1 and CDR2 from the germline V gene are MNHEY and SVGAGI. The DNA of the CDR3 is TGTGCCAGCAGTTCGCGGGACAGGGTAACATACACCTTC. Translating gives CASSSRDRVTYTF.

The V and J genes are TRBV6-5 and TRBJ1-1; TRBD1 matches 9 bases. The J segment lost 4 bases and the V segment lost 5 bases, leaving 5 bases of the junction unmatched. The CDR3 loop spans 14 amino acids. Germline values: CDR1 MNHEY, CDR2 SVGAGI. CDR3 sequence (DNA): TGTGCCAGCAGTCCACAGGGGGCGAGCACTGAAGCTTTCTTT. This encodes CASSPQGASTEAFF.

This clone was seen a single time. This specimen includes other DNA sequences encoding the same CDR3. The chain combines TRBV9 with TRBJ2-1; 8 bases map to TRBD2. After removal of 2 bases from V and 9 bases from J, the junction contained 7 bases not matched to a gene. Germline assignment: CDR1 SGDLS and CDR2 YYNGEE. This CDR3 comprises 14 residues. This CDR3 reads CASSVRAGDTEQFF. The CDR3, as DNA: TGTGCCAGCAGCGTGCGAGCGGGGGACACTGAGCAGTTCTTC.

The chain links TRBV19 to TRBJ2-1; tentatively, D is TRBD2 (7 bases). CDR3 length equals 18 residues. V was cut by 11 bases and J by 5 bases, with 31 bases left in between. The germline V gene has CDR1 LNHDA and CDR2 SQIVND (reference sequence). The CDR3 sequence: CASNPGGPGRRPNNEQFF. The CDR3 DNA reads as TGTGCCTCAAATCCGGGGGGCCCGGGCAGGAGACCTAACAATGAGCAGTTCTTC. The whole variable domain, remainder taken from reference TRBV19 and TRBJ2-1, is DGGITQSPKYLFRKEGQNVTLSCEQNLNHDAMYWYRQDPGQGLRLIYYSQIVNDFQKGDIAEGYSVSREKKESFPLTVTSAQKNPTAFYLCASNPGGPGRRPNNEQFFGPGTRLTVL.